The clone carrying this TCR beta chain was seen only a few times. The antigen is unknown. CDR3 size: 15 residues. Trimming took 5 bases from V and 2 from J; bases not matched to a gene: 5. Germline V lookup: CDR1 MNHEY, CDR2 SMNVEV (reference sequence). Individual cDNA molecules carried attached unique molecular identifiers. TCRdb passed the 5' RACE reads through MiXCR, listing each CDR3 protein once. The sample lists tens of thousands of distinct CDR3 sequences, roughly 8.8% occurring once. This sample was included in a study of early T cells in non-severe SARS-CoV-2 infection. The wider study: Sequencing used unsorted whole-blood bulk RNA, so chains lack pairing. Study results and caveats: VDJdb matches were skewed toward anti-spike CD8 T cell responses.

Sequencing used whole blood. The TCR comes from an adult who was a healthcare worker with PCR-confirmed SARS-CoV-2 infection or an uninfected control (not recorded which). The chain combines TRBV27 with TRBJ2-1; 8 nucleotides agree with TRBD2. This CDR3 is CASSGAGLAYNEQFF. CDR3 nucleotide sequence: TGTGCCAGCAGTGGGGCGGGACTAGCCTACAATGAGCAGTTCTTC.